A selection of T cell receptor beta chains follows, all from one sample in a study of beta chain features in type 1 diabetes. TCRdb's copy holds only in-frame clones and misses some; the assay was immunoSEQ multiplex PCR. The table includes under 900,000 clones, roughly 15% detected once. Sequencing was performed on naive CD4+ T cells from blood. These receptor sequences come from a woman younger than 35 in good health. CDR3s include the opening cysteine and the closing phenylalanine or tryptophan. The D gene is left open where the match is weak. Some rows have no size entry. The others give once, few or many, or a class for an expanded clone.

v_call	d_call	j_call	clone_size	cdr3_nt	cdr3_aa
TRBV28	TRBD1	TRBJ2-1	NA	TGTGCCAGCAGTGAGGGACAGCCCTACAATGAGCAGTTCTTC	CASSEGQPYNEQFF
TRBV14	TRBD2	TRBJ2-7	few	TGTGCCAGCAGCCACGGACTAGCGATTGGCCACGAGCAGTACTTC	CASSHGLAIGHEQYF
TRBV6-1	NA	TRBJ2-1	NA	TGTGCCAGCAGTCCGAGTGAAATCCACAATGAGCAGTTCTTC	CASSPSEIHNEQFF
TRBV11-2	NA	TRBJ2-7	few	TGTGCCAGCAGCTTAGGTCGGTTGGGTGTACCAAGCTCCTACGAGCAGTACTTC	CASSLGRLGVPSSYEQYF
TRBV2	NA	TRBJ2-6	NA	TGTGCCAGCAGTGTGCAGGGGTCTGGGGCCAACGTCCTGACTTTC	CASSVQGSGANVLTF
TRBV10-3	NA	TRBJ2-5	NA	TGTGCCATCAGCCCGGGACTCCAACAGACCCAGTACTTC	CAISPGLQQTQYF
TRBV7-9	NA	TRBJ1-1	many	TGTGCCAGCAGCCCGGGGGCTTTGAACACTGAAGCTTTCTTT	CASSPGALNTEAFF
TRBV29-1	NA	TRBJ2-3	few	TGCAGCGTTAGAGTAGGGGCAGATACGCAGTATTTT	CSVRVGADTQYF
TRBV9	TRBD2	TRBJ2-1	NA	TGTGCCAGCAGCCCCCGGACTAGCGGGTCGGGGGACAATGAGCAGTTCTTC	CASSPRTSGSGDNEQFF
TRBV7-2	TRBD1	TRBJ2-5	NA	TGTGCCAGCAGCTTAATCTTGCGGAAGACAGGGGATGTGGTAGAGACCCAGTACTTC	CASSLILRKTGDVVETQYF
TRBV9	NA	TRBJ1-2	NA	TGTGCCAGCAGCCACCTTGCCTATGGCTACACCTTC	CASSHLAYGYTF
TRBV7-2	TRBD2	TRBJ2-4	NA	TGTGCCAGCAGCTTAGGGCTAGCGGGAGTTCGGGCCAAAAACATTCAGTACTTC	CASSLGLAGVRAKNIQYF
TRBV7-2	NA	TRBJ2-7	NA	TGTGCCAGCAGCTTAGATATTGGGTCCTACGAGCAGTACTTC	CASSLDIGSYEQYF